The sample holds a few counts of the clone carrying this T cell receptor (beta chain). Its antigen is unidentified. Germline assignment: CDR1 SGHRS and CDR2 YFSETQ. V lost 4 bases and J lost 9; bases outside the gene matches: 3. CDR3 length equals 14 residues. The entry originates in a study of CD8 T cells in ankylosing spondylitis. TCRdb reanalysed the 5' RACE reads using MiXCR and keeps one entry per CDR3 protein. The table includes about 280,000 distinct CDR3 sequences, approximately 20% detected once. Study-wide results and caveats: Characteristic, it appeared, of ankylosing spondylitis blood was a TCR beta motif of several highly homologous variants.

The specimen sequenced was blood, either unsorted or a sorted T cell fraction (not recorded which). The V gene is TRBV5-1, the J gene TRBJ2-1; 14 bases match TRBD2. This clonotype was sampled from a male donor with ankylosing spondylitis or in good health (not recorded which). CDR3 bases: TGCGCCAGCAGCCCGGGACTAGCGGGAGTTGAGCAGTTCTTC. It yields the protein CASSPGLAGVEQFF.